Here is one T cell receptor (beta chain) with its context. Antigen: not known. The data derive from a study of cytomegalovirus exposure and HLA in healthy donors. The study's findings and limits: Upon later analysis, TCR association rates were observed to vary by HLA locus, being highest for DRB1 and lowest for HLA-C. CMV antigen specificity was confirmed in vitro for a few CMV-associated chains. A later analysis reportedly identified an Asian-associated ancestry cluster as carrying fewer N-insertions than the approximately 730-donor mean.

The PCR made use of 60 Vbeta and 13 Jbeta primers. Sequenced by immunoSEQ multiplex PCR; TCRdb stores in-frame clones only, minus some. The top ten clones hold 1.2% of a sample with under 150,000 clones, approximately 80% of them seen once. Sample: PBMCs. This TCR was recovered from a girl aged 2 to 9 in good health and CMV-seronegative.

CDR3 protein: CASSKSSRDTGELFF. The CDR3 region has the DNA TGCGCCAGCAGCAAGTCATCCAGGGACACCGGGGAGCTGTTTTTT. This rearrangement joins TRBV5-1 to TRBJ2-2; tentative D call: TRBD1 (5 bases). Trimming pared 4 bases from V and 3 bases from J, leaving 13 bases between. CDR1 is SGHRS, CDR2 YFSETQ, per germline. The CDR3 totals 15 residues.